This record covers a single T cell receptor beta chain. The sample comes from a study of OX40 agonist ivuxolimab in advanced cancers. The V gene's germline CDR1 is SGHRS and CDR2 YFSETQ. The junction had 12 bases not matched to a gene; V was cut back by 4 bases and J by 6 bases. The CDR3 sequence is 16 residues long. Assay used: immunoSEQ multiplex PCR; TCRdb lists only in-frame clones, some missing. This sample carries 81,000 or so clones, 88% of them seen once, and the ten largest clones take around 0.45%. This TCR was sampled from an adult with an advanced solid tumor such as melanoma, head and neck, liver or kidney cancer. The sequences come from CD4+ or CD8+ T cells sorted from blood, collected in a trial of the OX40 agonist ivuxolimab. V is TRBV5-1 and J is TRBJ2-7; 11 bases match TRBD2. The CDR3 region has the DNA TGCGCCAGCAGCGCCACTCCACTAGCGGGGGATTCCGAGCAGTACTTC. Translation: CASSATPLAGDSEQYF.